The source of this T cell receptor beta chain is a study of T cell responses to AZD1222 COVID-19 vaccine. The method was immunoSEQ multiplex PCR; TCRdb's version includes in-frame clones alone and lacks a portion of them. The sample shows 130,000 or so clones, around 83% of them seen only once. Concerning this clone itself: Its antigen is unidentified.

The ends were cut back, 1 base at V and 5 bases at J, with 11 bases in the middle. The germline V gene has CDR1 SNHLY and CDR2 FYNNEI. CDR3 length equals 14 residues. Study findings and constraints: Nearly half of spike-specific TCRs reportedly go after variant regions that carry no mutations. Females outnumbered males among donors, who were mostly white British; clonal diversity was possibly underestimated. Repertoire sampling occurred only after the peak T cell response. Seropositivity was recorded at baseline in only a handful of AZD1222 recipients.

The clonotype originates from an adult in good health. V is TRBV2 and J is TRBJ1-1; D unresolved. Sample: peripheral blood, taken on day 0 of AZD1222 vaccination. The CDR3 here is CASSEVGGFTEAFF. The CDR3 coding sequence is TGTGCCAGCAGTGAAGTGGGAGGGTTTACTGAAGCTTTCTTT. Complete variable domain (other parts from reference TRBV2 and TRBJ1-1): EPEVTQTPSHQVTQMGQEVILRCVPISNHLYFYWYRQILGQKVEFLVSFYNNEISEKSEIFDDQFSVERPDGSNFTLKIRSTKLEDSAMYFCASSEVGGFTEAFFGQGTRLTVV.